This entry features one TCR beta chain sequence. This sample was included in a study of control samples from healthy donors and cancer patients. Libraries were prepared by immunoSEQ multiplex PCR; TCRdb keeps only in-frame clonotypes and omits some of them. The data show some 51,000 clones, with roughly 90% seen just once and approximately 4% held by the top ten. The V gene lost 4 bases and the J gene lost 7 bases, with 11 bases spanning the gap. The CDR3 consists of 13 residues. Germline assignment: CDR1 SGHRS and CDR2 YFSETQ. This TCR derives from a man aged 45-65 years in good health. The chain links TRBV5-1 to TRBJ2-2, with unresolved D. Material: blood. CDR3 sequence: CASSETPVGELFF. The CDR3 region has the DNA TGCGCCAGCAGCGAAACTCCGGTCGGGGAGCTGTTTTTT. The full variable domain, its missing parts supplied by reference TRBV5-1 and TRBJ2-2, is KAGVTQTPRYLIKTRGQQVTLSCSPISGHRSVSWYQQTPGQGLQFLFEYFSETQRNKGNFPGRFSGRQFSNSRSEMNVSTLELGDSALYLCASSETPVGELFFGEGSRLTVL.